The sequence of this T cell receptor beta chain was determined in a study of Ad26.COV2.S vaccination and SARS-CoV-2 variants. Treatment given: some 20 received Ad26.COV2.S at low or high dose, single or two shots; 5 received placebo; per-sample allocation not given. Collection of samples fell on day 63 after the first vaccine or placebo injection. V dropped 4 bases and J dropped 2; count of bases not matched to a gene: 14. The length of the CDR3 is 18 residues. Germline values: CDR1 SGHAT, CDR2 FQNNGV. Here immunoSEQ multiplex PCR was the method, and the copy in TCRdb shows in-frame clones only, minus some. The repertoire holds 200,000 to 250,000 clones, with roughly 88% as singletons.

The rearrangement links TRBV11-2 to TRBJ2-4; 7 bases fit TRBD1. The receptor was isolated from a person aged 18-60 years who received the Ad26.COV2.S COVID-19 vaccine or a placebo. The sequencing here drew on peripheral blood, taken in a trial of Ad26.COV2.S vaccine versus placebo. The DNA of the CDR3 is TGTGCCAGCAGCTCGGTGGCAGGGGGTTCGCTATCCAAAAACATTCAGTACTTC. Translation: CASSSVAGGSLSKNIQYF. The whole variable domain, remainder taken from reference TRBV11-2 and TRBJ2-4, is EAGVAQSPRYKIIEKRQSVAFWCNPISGHATLYWYQQILGQGPKLLIQFQNNGVVDDSQLPKDRFSAERLKGVDSTLKIQPAKLEDSAVYLCASSSVAGGSLSKNIQYFGAGTRLSVL.